This paragraph reports one T cell receptor beta chain. Other DNA sequences in the sample encode the same CDR3. CDR3 length: 15 amino acids. Germline loops: CDR1 LNHDA, CDR2 SQIVND (reference sequence). Trimming removed 3 bases at V and 2 bases at J, with 11 bases between. The data stem from a study of blood T cell repertoires in COVID-19. Turning to the study itself: PBMCs, B-cell-depleted T cells, or T cells were the source of the cDNA or gDNA that made up the material.

The method was immunoSEQ multiplex PCR; TCRdb's version includes in-frame clones alone and lacks a portion of them. The sample lists about 66,000 clones, roughly 82% occurring once. The sample consisted of peripheral blood. The gene calls are TRBV19 and TRBJ1-5; D call uncertain. The clonotype originates from a man aged 55-75 years with acute or convalescent COVID-19. CDR3 loop: CASSMAGFGNQPQHF. The CDR3 DNA sequence: TGTGCCAGTAGTATGGCCGGGTTTGGCAATCAGCCCCAGCATTTT.